The 32 T cell receptor beta chains in this list originate from one sample, sequenced in a study of OX40 agonist ivuxolimab in advanced cancers. Libraries were prepared by immunoSEQ multiplex PCR; TCRdb keeps only in-frame clonotypes and omits some of them. This sample has about 48,000 clones, with 90% to 95% found just once. The sequences come from CD4+ or CD8+ T cells sorted from blood, collected in a trial of the OX40 agonist ivuxolimab. All receptors come from an adult with an advanced solid tumor such as melanoma, head and neck, liver or kidney cancer.

This clone was found once. The chain joins TRBV7-9 to TRBJ2-7, with a weak D call TRBD1 (6 bases). V lost 5 bases, J lost 0 bases, and 11 bases lay in between. Germline V gives CDR1 SEHNR, CDR2 FQNEAQ (reference sequence). The CDR3 totals 14 residues. Here the CDR3 reads CASSADRSSYEQYF. CDR3 nucleotides: TGTGCCAGCAGCGCGGACAGAAGCTCCTACGAGCAGTACTTC.

This chain uses TRBV11-2 with TRBJ1-1; D remains ambiguous. Germline V gene data show CDR1 as SGHAT and CDR2 as FQNNGV. The V end was cut by 3 bases, the J end by 4 bases, with 9 bases between. CDR3 length: 13 amino acids. The chain's CDR3 is CASSLGIGTEAFF. In DNA, the CDR3 is TGTGCCAGCAGCTTGGGTATTGGCACTGAAGCTTTCTTT.

The chain couples TRBV6-9 to TRBJ2-7; no clear D gene. Germline CDR1 reads MNHGY; CDR2 reads SVAAGI. Trimming left V 5 bases short and J 1 base short, with 6 bases between. The CDR3 sequence is 12 residues long. CDR3 residues: CASSKKSYEQYF. For the CDR3, the DNA is TGTGCCAGCAGTAAAAAGTCCTACGAGCAGTACTTC.

This clone was seen a single time. The chain carries TRBV15 and TRBJ1-2; D remains unclear. V was trimmed by 0 bases and J by 0 bases, leaving 17 bases between them. CDR3 length: 18 amino acids. Germline CDR1 LNHNV, CDR2 YYDKDF (reference sequence). CDR3 sequence reads: CATSRDLAGALSNYGYTF. Here the CDR3 DNA reads TGTGCCACCAGCAGAGATCTGGCAGGAGCCCTTTCTAACTATGGCTACACCTTC.

This clone appeared a single time. The genes are TRBV2 and TRBJ1-1; D not certain. The CDR3 has 13 residues. Germline loops: CDR1 SNHLY, CDR2 FYNNEI. Trimming pared 9 bases from V and 11 bases from J, leaving 22 bases between. The CDR3 DNA reads as TGTGCCAGAGAAAGGACGAGCCTCCTGGGGGCTTTCTTT. Translated: CARERTSLLGAFF.

Comments on this clone: This sample also contains other DNA sequences that code for the same CDR3. This rearrangement joins TRBV27 to TRBJ2-1, with TRBD2 matching over 8 bases. CDR1 and CDR2 from the germline V gene are MNHEY and SMNVEV (reference sequence). The CDR3 spans 14 residues. V dropped 5 bases and J dropped 2; count of bases not matched to a gene: 2. This CDR3 reads CASSTGGPYNEQFF. The CDR3 region has the DNA TGTGCCAGCAGTACGGGGGGGCCCTACAATGAGCAGTTCTTC.

The genes are TRBV2 and TRBJ1-1; D call uncertain. The CDR3 is made up of 10 amino acids. Germline CDR1 and CDR2: SNHLY and FYNNEI. Trimming cost V 9 bases and J 7 bases, with 9 bases left between them. The CDR3 reads CASGGGEAFF. The CDR3 region has the DNA TGTGCCAGTGGAGGCGGTGAAGCTTTCTTT.

By sample fraction, this clone is medium-sized (0.01 to 0.1%). The chain carries TRBV6-1 and TRBJ1-5; D call uncertain. V lost 2 bases, J lost 7 bases, and 12 bases lay in between. Germline CDR1 and CDR2: MNHNS and SASEGT. This CDR3 spans 14 amino acids. The CDR3, as DNA: TGTGCCAGCAGTGAAATGGGAGGTCAGCAGCCCCAGCATTTT. Translated: CASSEMGGQQPQHF.

The V gene is TRBV29-1, the J gene TRBJ2-6; D uncertain. Germline values: CDR1 SQVTM, CDR2 ANQGSEA. This CDR3 contains 20 residues. V shed 5 bases and J shed 0 bases, with 26 bases lying between them. The CDR3 loop is CSVYGASRLPQSSGANVLTF. The CDR3 nucleotides read TGCAGCGTTTACGGTGCTTCGCGGTTGCCACAGAGCTCTGGGGCCAACGTCCTGACTTTC.

The rearrangement uses TRBV4-3 and TRBJ2-5; D is perhaps TRBD1 (6 bases). CDR3 length: 14 amino acids. CDR1 is LGHNA and CDR2 is YSLEER in the germline V gene. Deletions cut 2 bases from V and 4 bases from J, with 11 bases between. For the CDR3, the DNA is TGCGCCAGCAGCCAACACCAGGGGTTAGAGACCCAGTACTTC. It encodes CASSQHQGLETQYF.

This clone was seen only a few times. The sample contains more than one DNA sequence encoding this CDR3. The chain has TRBV7-8 and TRBJ2-7; D is perhaps TRBD2 (5 bases). From germline, CDR1 is SGHVS and CDR2 FQNEAQ. The CDR3 is 12 residues long. V dropped 0 bases and J dropped 7 bases, with 7 bases sitting between them. CDR3 DNA: TGTGCCAGCAGCTTAGCTTCGGGGGAGCAGTACTTC. It encodes CASSLASGEQYF.

The chain combines TRBV4-2 with TRBJ2-1; 9 positions agree with TRBD1. This CDR3 region has 16 residues. V trimming: 0 bases; J trimming: 9 bases; junction bases outside the gene matches: 9. Germline V CDR1 and CDR2: LGHNA, YNFKEQ. This CDR3 is CASSQEAFPTGGEQFF. The CDR3 bases are TGTGCCAGCAGCCAAGAAGCCTTCCCGACAGGGGGTGAGCAGTTCTTC.

This chain joins TRBV2 and TRBJ2-1, with 7 bases identical to TRBD2. The ends lost 4 bases at V and 0 bases at J; junction bases unmatched: 6. Germline V lookup: CDR1 SNHLY, CDR2 FYNNEI. This CDR3 contains 16 residues. CDR3 sequence reads: CASSGSGGSSYNEQFF. The CDR3 DNA follows: TGTGCCAGCAGTGGTTCGGGGGGTAGCTCCTACAATGAGCAGTTCTTC.

J is TRBJ1-6 and V is TRBV10-2, with D uncertain. The CDR3 covers 13 residues. Trimming stripped 6 bases from V and 3 bases from J, with 6 bases between. In germline, CDR1 is WSHSY, CDR2 SAAADI. CDR3 loop: CASRDDYNSPLHF. The DNA for the CDR3 is TGCGCCAGCAGGGACGACTATAATTCACCCCTCCACTTT.

The V call is TRBV9, the J call TRBJ2-1; D remains unclear. Trimming took 0 bases from V and 5 from J, leaving 15 bases between them. Germline CDR1 and CDR2: SGDLS and YYNGEE. The CDR3 consists of 16 residues. CDR3 sequence reads: CASSVDHFPLHNEQFF. For the CDR3, the DNA is TGTGCCAGCAGCGTAGATCACTTCCCCCTACACAATGAGCAGTTCTTC.

The J gene is TRBJ2-5, the V gene TRBV25-1; D gene ambiguous. The CDR3 spans 14 residues. Deletions cut 0 bases from V and 9 bases from J, with 14 bases between. Germline-derived CDR1 and CDR2 are MGHDK and SYGVNS. The chain's CDR3 is CASSEYNSQMAQYF. CDR3 nucleotide sequence: TGTGCCAGCAGTGAATACAACAGCCAAATGGCCCAGTACTTC.

The chain carries TRBV30 and TRBJ2-1; either TRBD1 or TRBD2 may supply D (6 bases each). The CDR3 contains 15 residues. Germline V CDR1 and CDR2: GTSNPN, SVGIG (reference sequence). V lost 0 bases and J lost 3, with 12 bases in between. CDR3 sequence reads: CAWSVHGGGYNEQFF. The CDR3 DNA reads as TGTGCCTGGAGTGTACACGGGGGCGGCTACAATGAGCAGTTCTTC.

This chain connects TRBV13 to TRBJ2-7; 7 bases fit TRBD1. J was trimmed by 7 bases and V by 5 bases; bases with no gene match: 11. The CDR3 has 14 residues. CDR1 and CDR2 from the germline V gene are PRHDT and FYEKMQ (reference sequence). The CDR3 reads CASSPTGAPWEQYV. The CDR3 nucleotides are TGTGCCAGCAGCCCAACAGGGGCCCCCTGGGAGCAGTACGTC.

V gene TRBV7-8 combines with J gene TRBJ1-5; D may be TRBD1 (6 bases). V was shortened by 2 bases and J by 6 bases, with 14 bases between the two germline ends. The CDR3 is 15 residues long. The germline gives CDR1 SGHVS, CDR2 FQNEAQ. The CDR3 nucleotides are TGTGCCAGCAGCTTATATCAGGGGCCGAGTCAGCCCCAGCATTTT. Translation: CASSLYQGPSQPQHF.

The rearrangement links TRBV27 to TRBJ1-1; no definite D call. CDR3 length: 14 residues. Trimming took off 3 bases at V and 6 bases at J, with 14 bases between the two ends. CDR1 is MNHEY, CDR2 SMNVEV, per germline (reference sequence). The DNA for the CDR3 is TGTGCCAGCAGTTTTGTCCTACATAGAGCTGAAGCTTTCTTT. Translation: CASSFVLHRAEAFF.

The chain has TRBV27 and TRBJ2-1; 8 bases match TRBD2. This CDR3 has 16 residues. Per the germline V gene, CDR1 is MNHEY and CDR2 is SMNVEV (reference sequence). V lost 6 bases and J lost 4; bases outside the gene matches: 11. DNA of the CDR3: TGTGCCAGCAGCCGTGACTTAGCGGGGATATACAATGAGCAGTTCTTC. This gives the protein CASSRDLAGIYNEQFF.

The chain combines TRBV19 with TRBJ1-2; unclear D gene. Germline V lookup: CDR1 LNHDA, CDR2 SQIVND (reference sequence). The CDR3 is 17 residues long. Deletions cut 4 bases from V and 4 bases from J, with 22 bases between. CDR3 nucleotide sequence: TGTGCCAGTAGTACGCCCGACATCTCCCTCCCGGGCTATGGCTACACCTTC. This encodes CASSTPDISLPGYGYTF.

The J gene is TRBJ2-5, the V gene TRBV4-2; D not certain. The CDR3 has 12 residues. V lost 0 bases to trimming and J lost 9 bases, with 8 bases between them. Germline V gene data show CDR1 as LGHNA and CDR2 as YNFKEQ. The DNA of the CDR3 is TGTGCCAGCAGCCAAGATGGGCACCCCCAGTACTTC. It encodes CASSQDGHPQYF.

The chain joins TRBV6-1 to TRBJ1-5, with 11 nucleotides matching TRBD1. The CDR3 is 17 residues long. Per germline, CDR1 MNHNS and CDR2 SASEGT. The V and J ends lost 1 base and 7 bases, in that order; junction bases with no gene match: 9. For the CDR3, the DNA is TGTGCCAGCAGTGAAGGAGCCGGGACAGGGGGGTGGCAGCCCCAGCATTTT. This translates into CASSEGAGTGGWQPQHF.

The chain is built from TRBV27 and TRBJ2-1, with D tentatively TRBD2 (5 bases). This CDR3 comprises 11 residues. Germline lookup yields CDR1 MNHEY and CDR2 SMNVEV (reference sequence). The V and J ends lost 6 bases and 10 bases respectively, with 10 bases between them. CDR3 in amino acids: CASRAGYEQFF. CDR3 nucleotides: TGTGCCAGCAGGGCGGGCTACGAGCAGTTCTTC.

The V gene is TRBV11-3, the J gene TRBJ2-7; 8 nucleotides agree with TRBD1. There are 16 residues in the CDR3. J gave up 0 bases and V 4 bases, and 8 bases lay outside the gene matches. Per germline, CDR1 SGHNT and CDR2 YENEEA. This CDR3 is CASSSPPGQVSYEQYV. The CDR3 region has the DNA TGTGCCAGCAGCTCCCCCCCGGGACAGGTCTCCTACGAGCAGTACGTC.

The rearrangement uses TRBV20-1 and TRBJ2-3; D unclear. In germline, CDR1 is DFQATT, CDR2 SNEGSKA (reference sequence). V shed 6 bases and J shed 6 bases, with 10 bases lying between them. The CDR3 length is 11 residues. The CDR3 DNA follows: TGCAGTGCCAAGACCGGGGATACGCAGTATTTT. Protein: CSAKTGDTQYF.

This clone has just one count. The rearrangement links TRBV28 to TRBJ1-1; weak D call: TRBD1 (6 bases). Trimming removed 10 bases from V and 5 bases from J, with 23 bases in between. The CDR3 spans 15 residues. Germline loops: CDR1 MDHEN, CDR2 SYDVKM. The CDR3: CAIRGAREGETEAFF. The CDR3 nucleotides read TGTGCCATCCGGGGGGCCAGGGAAGGGGAAACTGAAGCTTTCTTT.

The V call is TRBV10-2, the J call TRBJ1-1; 8 bases fit TRBD1. The CDR3 totals 12 residues. The trim removed 8 bases at V and 4 bases at J, leaving 3 bases unmatched. The germline gives CDR1 WSHSY, CDR2 SAAADI. DNA for the CDR3: TGCGCCAGCCAGGGGGCTGGCACTGAAGCTTTCTTT. Amino acids: CASQGAGTEAFF.

The chain is built from TRBV11-1 and TRBJ2-7; D is possibly TRBD1 (5 bases). V lost 3 bases and J lost 2, with 8 bases in between. From germline, CDR1 is SGHAT and CDR2 FQDESV (reference sequence). This CDR3 comprises 13 residues. The CDR3 loop is CASSLTETYEQYV. CDR3 DNA: TGTGCCAGCAGCTTGACAGAAACCTACGAGCAGTACGTC.

The V call is TRBV29-1, the J call TRBJ2-2; no firm D call. Germline V CDR1 and CDR2: SQVTM, ANQGSEA. The CDR3 spans 12 residues. Deletions cut 4 bases from V and 4 bases from J, with 7 bases between. The CDR3 coding sequence is TGCAGCGTTGTAGGGCCCACCGGGGAGCTGTTTTTT. This encodes CSVVGPTGELFF.

The V gene is TRBV6-5, the J gene TRBJ2-7; TRBD2 matches at 12 bases. After removal of 6 bases from V and 3 bases from J, the junction contained 6 bases not matched to a gene. Germline loops: CDR1 MNHEY, CDR2 SVGAGI. The CDR3 totals 15 residues. The CDR3 loop is CASSQTSGGYYEQYV. CDR3 bases: TGTGCCAGCAGCCAGACTAGCGGGGGATACTACGAGCAGTACGTC.